A single sample is the source of the 12 T cell receptor beta chains below, sequenced in a study of blood T cell repertoires in COVID-19 (TCRdb year 2020). The library was generated by the immunoSEQ multiplex PCR assay. Sourced from immuneACCESS, this table was stored by TCRdb with only in-frame sequences that have V and J called. A share of the clones is absent; for the studies checked, an unresolved V gene accounts for under half, and the remainder has no known explanation. Counted in this sample were about 320,000 clones; about 88% of them appeared once. In total, the top ten clones hold 2% to 3% of the sample. Sequencing used PBMCs or T cells enriched from blood (not recorded which). These receptors were collected from a man aged 60 to 69 who had recovered from COVID-19.

This chain's CDR3 is CSVVVLEQFF. In DNA form, the CDR3 reads TGCAGCGTTGTTGTACTGGAGCAGTTCTTC. The chain recombines TRBV29-1 with TRBJ2-1; no firm D call. Germline CDR1 reads SQVTM; CDR2 reads ANQGSEA. This CDR3 region has 10 residues. Trimming pared 4 bases from V and 10 bases from J, leaving 8 bases between.

This sequence joins TRBV5-1 and TRBJ2-1; TRBD2 matches at 10 bases. This CDR3 is 15 amino acids long. Germline trimming cut 4 bases from V and 2 bases from J; bases unmatched to any gene: 3. Germline V gives CDR1 SGHRS, CDR2 YFSETQ. The CDR3 here is CASSRSGGAYNEQFF. Written as DNA, the CDR3 is TGCGCCAGCAGCCGGAGCGGGGGGGCCTACAATGAGCAGTTCTTC.

The chain employs TRBV7-9 and TRBJ1-1; D is unresolved. Looked up from germline, CDR1 is SEHNR and CDR2 is FQNEAQ (reference sequence). The CDR3 sequence is 14 residues long. Trimming took off 1 base at V and 6 bases at J, with 12 bases between the two ends. The CDR3 DNA sequence: TGTGCCAGCAGCTTAGTGAGTCGAGCTGCTGAAGCTTTCTTT. As protein: CASSLVSRAAEAFF. The variable domain in full, with the rest retrieved from reference TRBV7-9 and TRBJ1-1, is DTGVSQNPRHKITKRGQNVTFRCDPISEHNRLYWYRQTLGQGPEFLTYFQNEAQLEKSRLLSDRFSAERPKGSFSTLEIQRTEQGDSAMYLCASSLVSRAAEAFFGQGTRLTVV.

The chain uses TRBV16 and TRBJ2-3; 7 nucleotides agree with TRBD1. This CDR3 is 19 amino acids long. The V gene's germline CDR1 is KGHSY and CDR2 FQNENV. Trimming removed 0 bases from V and 2 bases from J; junction bases left unmatched: 14. For the CDR3, the DNA is TGTGCCAGCAGCCAATCTCTTTTGCCTGGGACAGCGAACACAGATACGCAGTATTTT. Translation: CASSQSLLPGTANTDTQYF.

The CDR3 sequence: CASSQGTASYEQYF. For the CDR3, the DNA is TGTGCCAGCAGTCAAGGGACAGCTTCCTACGAGCAGTACTTC. The chain has TRBV27 and TRBJ2-7; 7 bases agree with TRBD1. There are 14 residues in the CDR3. Trimming took 5 bases from V and 1 from J; bases not matched to a gene: 5. CDR1 MNHEY and CDR2 SMNVEV come from the germline V gene (reference sequence).

V is TRBV12-3 or TRBV12-4 and J is TRBJ1-2; the D is unclear. V was clipped by 6 bases and J by 8 bases, with 13 bases between them. The CDR3 is 12 residues long. The chain's CDR3 is CASSSGIGGYTF. CDR3 in DNA: TGTGCCAGCAGCTCAGGTATTGGAGGCTACACCTTC.

The CDR3 loop is CASSQDGTDLEPQHF. CDR3 DNA sequence: TGTGCCAGCAGCCAAGACGGGACAGATTTGGAGCCCCAGCATTTT. The gene calls are TRBV3-1 (or the pseudogene TRBV3-2) and TRBJ1-5, with 7 bases aligning to TRBD1. The J segment lost 8 bases and the V segment lost 0 bases, leaving 7 bases of the junction unmatched. Germline CDR1 and CDR2: LGHDT and YNNKEL (reference sequence). CDR3 size: 15 residues.

The V and J genes are TRBV9 and TRBJ2-2; D may be TRBD1 (6 bases). This CDR3 has 15 residues. Germline V gene sequence: CDR1 SGDLS, CDR2 YYNGEE. V lost 3 bases to trimming and J lost 4 bases, with 13 bases between them. CDR3 sequence (DNA): TGTGCCAGCAGCGGAACCGGGACACCCACCGGGGAGCTGTTTTTT. Protein product: CASSGTGTPTGELFF.

The V call is TRBV27, the J call TRBJ1-1, with TRBD1 matching 7 bases. The CDR3 totals 13 residues. CDR1 is MNHEY and CDR2 is SMNVEV in the germline V gene (reference sequence). V trimming: 6 bases; J trimming: 1 base; junction bases outside the gene matches: 2. The CDR3 DNA reads as TGTGCCAGCAGGAGGGACAGGAACACTGAAGCTTTCTTT. Its protein product is CASRRDRNTEAFF.

The sample holds a few counts of this clone. The rearrangement links TRBV2 to TRBJ2-7; tentative D call: TRBD1 (6 bases). Germline CDR1 and CDR2: SNHLY and FYNNEI. The length of the CDR3 is 15 residues. The V and J ends lost 6 bases and 6 bases respectively, with 21 bases between them. DNA for the CDR3: TGTGCCAGCAGACTCCGGGACACCCGCCTCTCCGAGCAGTACTTC. Its protein product is CASRLRDTRLSEQYF.

The chain recombines TRBV10-3 with TRBJ1-5; weak D call: TRBD1 (5 bases). This CDR3 comprises 17 residues. Germline V gives CDR1 ENHRY, CDR2 SYGVKD. Trimming left V 0 bases short and J 1 base short, with 13 bases between. The CDR3 bases are TGTGCCATCAGTGAGTCTTTAGGCAGGGCGAGCAATCAGCCCCAGCATTTT. It codes for CAISESLGRASNQPQHF.

The gene calls are TRBV29-1 and TRBJ1-2; 10 nucleotides agree with TRBD1. Germline V gene sequence: CDR1 SQVTM, CDR2 ANQGSEA. Trimming removed 6 bases from V and 8 bases from J; junction bases left unmatched: 12. This CDR3 contains 14 residues. For the CDR3, the DNA is TGCAGCGTCGGGGGAGAGACAGGGGGCCAAGGCTACACCTTC. This codes for CSVGGETGGQGYTF.